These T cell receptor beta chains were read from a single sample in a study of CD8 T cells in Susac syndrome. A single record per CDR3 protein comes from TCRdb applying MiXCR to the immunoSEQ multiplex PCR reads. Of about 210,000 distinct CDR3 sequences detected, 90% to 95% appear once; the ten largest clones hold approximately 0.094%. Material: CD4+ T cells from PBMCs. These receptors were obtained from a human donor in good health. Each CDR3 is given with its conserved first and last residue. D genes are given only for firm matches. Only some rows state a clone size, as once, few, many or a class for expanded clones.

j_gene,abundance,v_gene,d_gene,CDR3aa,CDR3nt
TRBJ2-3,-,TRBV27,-,CASSLGATSTDTQYF,TGTGCCAGCAGCCTGGGGGCTACTAGCACAGATACGCAGTATTTT
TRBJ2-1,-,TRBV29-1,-,CSSRGRDYNEQFF,TGCAGCTCCCGGGGAAGGGATTACAATGAGCAGTTCTTC
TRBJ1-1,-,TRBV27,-,CASSLDLNTEAFF,TGTGCCAGCAGCTTGGACTTGAACACTGAAGCTTTCTTT
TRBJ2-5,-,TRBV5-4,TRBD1,CASSQGQQETQYF,TGTGCCAGCAGCCAGGGACAGCAAGAGACCCAGTACTTC
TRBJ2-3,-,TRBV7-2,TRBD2,CASSPLTSGVTDTQYF,TGTGCCAGCAGCCCCTTGACTAGCGGGGTCACAGATACGCAGTATTTT
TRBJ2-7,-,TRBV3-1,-,CASSRRGGNPGYEQYF,TGTGCCAGCAGTCGGAGGGGGGGGAATCCCGGGTACGAGCAGTACTTC
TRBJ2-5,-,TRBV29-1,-,CSVVVRETQYF,TGCAGCGTTGTTGTTCGGGAGACCCAGTACTTC
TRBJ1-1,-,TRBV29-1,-,CSVEGGARTGAFF,TGCAGCGTTGAAGGAGGGGCTCGAACCGGAGCTTTCTTT
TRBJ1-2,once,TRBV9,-,CASSATGLDGIRNYGYTF,TGTGCCAGCAGCGCTACAGGGTTGGACGGGATTAGGAACTATGGCTACACCTTC
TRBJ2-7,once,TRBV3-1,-,CASSQSTGDYEQYF,TGTGCCAGCAGCCAATCGACCGGGGACTACGAGCAGTACTTC
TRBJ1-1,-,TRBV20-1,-,CSARDPKRNTEAFF,TGCAGTGCTAGAGACCCCAAGCGGAACACTGAAGCTTTCTTT
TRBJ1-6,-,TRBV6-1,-,CASSASPWGGSYNSPLHF,TGTGCCAGCAGTGCCTCCCCGTGGGGGGGCTCCTATAATTCACCCCTCCACTTT
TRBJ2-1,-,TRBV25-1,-,CASGGGGDEQFF,TGTGCCAGCGGGGGGGGCGGCGATGAGCAGTTCTTC
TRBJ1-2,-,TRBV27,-,CASSATGSPNYGYTF,TGTGCCAGCAGCGCTACAGGGTCCCCTAACTATGGCTACACCTTC
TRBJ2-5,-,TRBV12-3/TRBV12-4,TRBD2,CASRLSLAGVETQYF,TGTGCCAGCAGACTCAGCCTAGCGGGGGTGGAGACCCAGTACTTC
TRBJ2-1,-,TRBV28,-,CASSSPATNEQFF,TGTGCCAGCAGCTCCCCGGCCACCAATGAGCAGTTCTTC
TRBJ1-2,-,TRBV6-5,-,CATYRPMEGYTF,TGTGCCACTTACAGGCCCATGGAGGGCTACACCTTC
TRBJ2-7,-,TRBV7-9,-,CASSLGLGTYEQYF,TGTGCCAGCAGCTTAGGATTGGGGACCTACGAGCAGTACTTC
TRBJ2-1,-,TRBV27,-,CASIGTNSYNEQFF,TGTGCCAGCATCGGGACAAACTCCTACAATGAGCAGTTCTTC
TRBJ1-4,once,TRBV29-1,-,CSVGRAGNEKLFF,TGCAGCGTTGGAAGGGCTGGTAATGAAAAACTGTTTTTT
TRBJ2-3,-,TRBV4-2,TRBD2,CASSQDLLAGGTVGTDTQYF,TGTGCCAGCAGCCAAGATCTCCTAGCGGGGGGGACCGTGGGCACAGATACGCAGTATTTT
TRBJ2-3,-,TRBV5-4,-,CASSLAVGGSTDTQYF,TGTGCCAGCAGCTTGGCCGTTGGCGGATCCACAGATACGCAGTATTTT
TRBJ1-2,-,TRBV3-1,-,CASSLGGWADGYTF,TGTGCCAGCAGCCTCGGAGGTTGGGCGGATGGCTACACCTTC
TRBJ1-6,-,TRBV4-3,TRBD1,CASSQQAVGTDNSPLHF,TGCGCCAGCAGCCAACAAGCCGTCGGGACAGATAATTCACCCCTCCACTTT
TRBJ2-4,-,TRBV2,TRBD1,CASREDRGVVQYF,TGTGCCAGCAGGGAGGACAGGGGGGTTGTTCAGTACTTC
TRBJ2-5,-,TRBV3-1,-,CASSQAAQETQYF,TGTGCCAGCAGCCAAGCGGCACAAGAGACCCAGTACTTC
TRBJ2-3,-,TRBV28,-,CASSRPGPDTQYF,TGTGCCAGCAGCCGACCGGGTCCCGATACGCAGTATTTT
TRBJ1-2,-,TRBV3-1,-,CASSQGVVYGYTF,TGTGCCAGCAGCCAAGGGGTCGTCTATGGCTACACCTTC
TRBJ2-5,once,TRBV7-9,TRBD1,CASSLQGDGQETQYF,TGTGCCAGCAGCTTGCAGGGGGATGGGCAAGAGACCCAGTACTTC
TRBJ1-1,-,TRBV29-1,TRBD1,CSAPTTGLSVNTEAFF,TGCAGCGCCCCAACGACAGGGTTGTCGGTGAACACTGAAGCTTTCTTT